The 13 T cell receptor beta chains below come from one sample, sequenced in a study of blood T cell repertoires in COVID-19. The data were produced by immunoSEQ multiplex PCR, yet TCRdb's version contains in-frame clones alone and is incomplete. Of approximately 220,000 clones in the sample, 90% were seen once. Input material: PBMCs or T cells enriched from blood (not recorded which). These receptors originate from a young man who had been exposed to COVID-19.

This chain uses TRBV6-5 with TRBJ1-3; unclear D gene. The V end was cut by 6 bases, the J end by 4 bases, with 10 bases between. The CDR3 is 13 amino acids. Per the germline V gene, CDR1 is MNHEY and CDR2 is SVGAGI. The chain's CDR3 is CASSFMTGNTIYF. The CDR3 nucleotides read TGTGCCAGCAGCTTTATGACAGGAAACACCATATATTTT.

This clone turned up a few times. The CDR3 sequence is CASSQEGGGGMNSPLHF. DNA of the CDR3: TGTGCCAGCAGCCAAGAGGGCGGAGGCGGGATGAATTCACCCCTCCACTTT. This sequence joins TRBV4-2 and TRBJ1-6; the D is unclear. CDR1 is LGHNA and CDR2 is YNFKEQ in the germline V gene. This CDR3 spans 17 amino acids. V gave up 0 bases and J gave up 7 bases, with 16 bases separating them.

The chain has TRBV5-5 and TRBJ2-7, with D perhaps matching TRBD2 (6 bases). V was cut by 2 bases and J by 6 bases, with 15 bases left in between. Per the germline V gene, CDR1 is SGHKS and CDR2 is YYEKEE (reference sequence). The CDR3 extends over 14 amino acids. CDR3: CASSFGGEVSEQYF. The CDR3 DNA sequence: TGTGCCAGCAGCTTTGGCGGGGAGGTCTCCGAGCAGTACTTC.

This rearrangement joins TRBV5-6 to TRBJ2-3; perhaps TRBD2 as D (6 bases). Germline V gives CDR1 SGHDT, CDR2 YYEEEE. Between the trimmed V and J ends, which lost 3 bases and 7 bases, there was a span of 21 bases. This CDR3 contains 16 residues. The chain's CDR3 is CASSSSGVMVRNTQYF. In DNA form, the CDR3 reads TGTGCCAGCAGCTCCTCGGGGGTAATGGTCCGAAATACGCAGTATTTT.

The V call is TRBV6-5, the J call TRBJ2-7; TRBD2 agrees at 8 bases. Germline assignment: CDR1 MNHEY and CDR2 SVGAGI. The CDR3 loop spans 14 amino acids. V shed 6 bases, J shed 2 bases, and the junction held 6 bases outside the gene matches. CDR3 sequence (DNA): TGTGCCAGCAGGGCTAGCGGGCTTACCTACGAGCAGTACTTC. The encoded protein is CASRASGLTYEQYF.

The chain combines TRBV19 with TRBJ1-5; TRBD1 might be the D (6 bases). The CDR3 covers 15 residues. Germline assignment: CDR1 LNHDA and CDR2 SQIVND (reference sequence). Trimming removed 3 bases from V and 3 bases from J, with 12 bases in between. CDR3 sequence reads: CASSIRQVNNQPQHF. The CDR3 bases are TGTGCCAGTAGTATCCGACAGGTAAACAATCAGCCCCAGCATTTT.

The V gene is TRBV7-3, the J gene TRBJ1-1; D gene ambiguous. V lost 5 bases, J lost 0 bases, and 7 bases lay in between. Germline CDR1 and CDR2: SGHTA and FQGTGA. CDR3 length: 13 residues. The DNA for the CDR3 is TGTGCCAGCAGCGTGAACATGAACACTGAAGCTTTCTTT. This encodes CASSVNMNTEAFF.

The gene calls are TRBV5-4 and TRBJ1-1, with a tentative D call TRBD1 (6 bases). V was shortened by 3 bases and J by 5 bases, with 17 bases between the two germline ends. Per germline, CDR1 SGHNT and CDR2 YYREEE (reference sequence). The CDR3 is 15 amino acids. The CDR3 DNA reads TGTGCCAGCAGCTCCGCACAGGGTGGGAATACTGAAGCTTTCTTT. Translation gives CASSSAQGGNTEAFF.

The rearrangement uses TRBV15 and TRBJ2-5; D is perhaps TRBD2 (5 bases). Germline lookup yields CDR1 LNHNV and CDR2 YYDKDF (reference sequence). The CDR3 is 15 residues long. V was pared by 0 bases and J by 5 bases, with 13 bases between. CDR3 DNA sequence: TGTGCCACCAGCAGAGAGGCGGGTGCACCGGAGACCCAGTACTTC. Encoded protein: CATSREAGAPETQYF.

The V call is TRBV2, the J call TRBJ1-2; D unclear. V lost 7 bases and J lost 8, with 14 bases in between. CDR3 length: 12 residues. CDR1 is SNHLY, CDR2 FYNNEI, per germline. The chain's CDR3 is CASMRQTRGYTF. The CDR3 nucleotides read TGTGCCAGCATGCGGCAGACTCGGGGCTACACCTTC.

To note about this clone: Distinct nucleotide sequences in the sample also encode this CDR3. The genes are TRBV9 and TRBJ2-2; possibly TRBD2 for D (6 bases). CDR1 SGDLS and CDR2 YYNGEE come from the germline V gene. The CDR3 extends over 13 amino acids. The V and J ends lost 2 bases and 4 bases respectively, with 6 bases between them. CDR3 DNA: TGTGCCAGCAGCGTTAGCGGCACCGGGGAGCTGTTTTTT. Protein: CASSVSGTGELFF.

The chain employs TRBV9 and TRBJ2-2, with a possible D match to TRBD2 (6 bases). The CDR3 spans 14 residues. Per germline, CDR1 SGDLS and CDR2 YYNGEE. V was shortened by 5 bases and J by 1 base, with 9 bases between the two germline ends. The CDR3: CASRGTGNTGELFF. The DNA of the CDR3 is TGTGCCAGCAGGGGGACTGGGAACACCGGGGAGCTGTTTTTT. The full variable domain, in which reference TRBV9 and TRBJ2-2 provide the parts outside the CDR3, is DSGVTQTPKHLITATGQRVTLRCSPRSGDLSVYWYQQSLDQGLQFLIQYYNGEERAKGNILERFSAQQFPDLHSELNLSSLELGDSALYFCASRGTGNTGELFFGEGSRLTVL.

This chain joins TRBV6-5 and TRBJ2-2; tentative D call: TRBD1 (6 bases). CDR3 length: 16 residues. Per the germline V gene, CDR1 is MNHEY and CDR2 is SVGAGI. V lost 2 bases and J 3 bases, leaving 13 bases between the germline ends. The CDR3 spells CASSYVSGVYTGELFF. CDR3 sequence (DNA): TGTGCCAGCAGTTACGTCTCAGGGGTTTACACCGGGGAGCTGTTTTTT.